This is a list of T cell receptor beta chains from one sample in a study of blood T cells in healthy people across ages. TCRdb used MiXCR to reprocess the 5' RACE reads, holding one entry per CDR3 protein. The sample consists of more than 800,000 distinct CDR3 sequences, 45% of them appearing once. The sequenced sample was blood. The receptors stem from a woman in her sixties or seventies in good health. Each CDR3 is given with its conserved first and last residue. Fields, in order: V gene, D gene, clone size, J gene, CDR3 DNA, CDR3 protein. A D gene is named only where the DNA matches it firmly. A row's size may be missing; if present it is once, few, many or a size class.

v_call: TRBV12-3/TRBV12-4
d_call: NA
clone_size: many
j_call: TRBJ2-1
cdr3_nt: TGTGCCAGCAGTCCCACCGGACTTCAATACCTGGTCGAGCAGTTCTTC
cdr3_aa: CASSPTGLQYLVEQFF

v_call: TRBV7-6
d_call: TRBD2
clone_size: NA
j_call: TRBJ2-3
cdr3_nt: TGTGCCAGTAGCTTAATAGCGGGAGTGGGAGATACGCAGTATTTT
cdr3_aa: CASSLIAGVGDTQYF

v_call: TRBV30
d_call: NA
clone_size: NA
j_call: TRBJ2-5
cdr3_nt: TGTGCCTGGAGTTGGCGGAGCGGGGAGACCCAGTACTTC
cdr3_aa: CAWSWRSGETQYF

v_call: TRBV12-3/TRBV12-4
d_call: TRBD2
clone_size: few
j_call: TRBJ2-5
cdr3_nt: TGTGCCAGCAGTTTTGGGACTAGCGGGGAGCAGTACTTC
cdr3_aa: CASSFGTSGEQYF

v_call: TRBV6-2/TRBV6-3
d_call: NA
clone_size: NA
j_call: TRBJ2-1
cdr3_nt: TGTGCCACCAACTTGGGGGATGAGCAGTTCTTC
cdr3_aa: CATNLGDEQFF

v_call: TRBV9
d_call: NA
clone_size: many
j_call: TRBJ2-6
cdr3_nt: TGTGCCAGCAGCGTAGCGCCTTTCTCTGGGGCCAACGTCCTGACTTTC
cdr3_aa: CASSVAPFSGANVLTF

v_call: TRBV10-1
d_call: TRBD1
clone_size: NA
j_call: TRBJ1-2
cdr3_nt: TGCGCCAGCAATCCGGGACAGGTCTATGGCTACACCTTC
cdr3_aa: CASNPGQVYGYTF

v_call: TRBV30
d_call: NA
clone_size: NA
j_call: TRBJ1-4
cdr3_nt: TGTGCCTTAACAGGGACCAATGAAAAACTGTTTTTT
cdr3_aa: CALTGTNEKLFF

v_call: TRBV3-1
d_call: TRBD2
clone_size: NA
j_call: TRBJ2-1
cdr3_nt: TGTGCCAGCAGCCAAGGCGGGAGGGTCAATGAGCAGTTCTTC
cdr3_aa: CASSQGGRVNEQFF

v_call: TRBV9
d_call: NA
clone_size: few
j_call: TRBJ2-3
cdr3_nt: TGTGCCAGCAGCGTGGGGTTAGGAGGGGCAGATACGCAGTATTTT
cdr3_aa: CASSVGLGGADTQYF

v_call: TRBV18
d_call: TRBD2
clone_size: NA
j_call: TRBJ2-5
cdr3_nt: TGTGCCAGCTCACCAATCCGGGGGGAGGGCCGGTACAATGAGCAGTACTTC
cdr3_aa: CASSPIRGEGRYNEQYF

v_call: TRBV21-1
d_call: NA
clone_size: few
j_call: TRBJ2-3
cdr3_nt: TGTGCCAGCAGCAAGCCCCGGGGGCGGACGCAGTATTTT
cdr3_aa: CASSKPRGRTQYF

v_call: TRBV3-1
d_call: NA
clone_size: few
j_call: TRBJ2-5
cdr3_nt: TGTGCCAGCAGCCAAGATTTTGGACTCCAAGAGACCCAGTACTTC
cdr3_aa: CASSQDFGLQETQYF

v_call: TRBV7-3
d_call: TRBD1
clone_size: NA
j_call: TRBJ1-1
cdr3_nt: TGTGCCAGCAGCGCCGTAGGGACAGAGAACACTGAAGCTTTCTTT
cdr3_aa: CASSAVGTENTEAFF